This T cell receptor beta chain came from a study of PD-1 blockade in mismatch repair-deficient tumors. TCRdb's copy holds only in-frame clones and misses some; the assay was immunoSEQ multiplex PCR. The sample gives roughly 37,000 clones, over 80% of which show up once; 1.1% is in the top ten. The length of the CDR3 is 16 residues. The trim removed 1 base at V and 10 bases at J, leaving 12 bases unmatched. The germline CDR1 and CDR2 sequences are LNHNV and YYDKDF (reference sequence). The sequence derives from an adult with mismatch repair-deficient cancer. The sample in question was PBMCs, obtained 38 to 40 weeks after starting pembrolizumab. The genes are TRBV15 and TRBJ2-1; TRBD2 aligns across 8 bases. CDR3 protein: CATSRVGREVYGEQFF. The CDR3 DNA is TGTGCCACCAGCAGAGTTGGGCGGGAGGTCTATGGAGAGCAGTTCTTC.